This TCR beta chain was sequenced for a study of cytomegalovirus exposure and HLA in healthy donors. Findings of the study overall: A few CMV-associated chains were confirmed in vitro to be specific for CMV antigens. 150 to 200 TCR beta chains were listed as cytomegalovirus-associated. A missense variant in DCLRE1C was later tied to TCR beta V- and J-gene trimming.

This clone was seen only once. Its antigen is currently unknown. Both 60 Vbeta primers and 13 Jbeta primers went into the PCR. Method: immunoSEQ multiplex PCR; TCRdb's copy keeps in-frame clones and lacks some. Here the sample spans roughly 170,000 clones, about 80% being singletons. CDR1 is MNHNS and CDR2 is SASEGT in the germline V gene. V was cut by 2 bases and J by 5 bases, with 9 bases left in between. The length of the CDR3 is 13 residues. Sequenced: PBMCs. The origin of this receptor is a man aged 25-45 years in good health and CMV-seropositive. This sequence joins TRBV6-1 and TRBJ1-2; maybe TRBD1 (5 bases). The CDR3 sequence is CASSEQGKYGYTF. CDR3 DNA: TGTGCCAGCAGTGAACAGGGTAAATATGGCTACACCTTC.